A selection of T cell receptor beta chains follows, all from one sample in a study of T cell responses to AZD1222 COVID-19 vaccine. Measured with immunoSEQ multiplex PCR; TCRdb has only the in-frame clones, and not every one. Of more than 140,000 clones in the sample, approximately 93% are singletons; the top ten hold around 0.85%. The source material was peripheral blood, sampled on day 0 of MenACWY control vaccination. The receptors stem from an adult in good health. Each CDR3 is given with its conserved first and last residue. A D gene is named only where the DNA matches it firmly. Some rows mark clone size as missing; the rest say once, few, many or name a class of expanded clone.

abundance: NA; d_gene: TRBD2; v_gene: TRBV11-3; j_gene: TRBJ2-1; CDR3nt: TGTGCCAGCAGCCCCGGGGGGTTCAATGAGCAGTTCTTC; CDR3aa: CASSPGGFNEQFF
abundance: once; d_gene: NA; v_gene: TRBV21-1; j_gene: TRBJ1-1; CDR3nt: TGTGCCAGCAGCAAAGGAGAGGGGGAGGACACTGAAGCTTTCTTT; CDR3aa: CASSKGEGEDTEAFF
abundance: NA; d_gene: TRBD1; v_gene: TRBV4-3; j_gene: TRBJ2-2; CDR3nt: TGCGCCAGCAGCCAAGATACGGCAGGGGGAACCGGGGAGCTGTTTTTT; CDR3aa: CASSQDTAGGTGELFF
abundance: NA; d_gene: NA; v_gene: TRBV28; j_gene: TRBJ2-5; CDR3nt: TGTGCCAGCAGTTTACTTCAGGGGCTTAGGCAAGAGACCCAGTACTTC; CDR3aa: CASSLLQGLRQETQYF
abundance: NA; d_gene: NA; v_gene: TRBV4-1; j_gene: TRBJ2-2; CDR3nt: TGCGCCAGCAGCCTAGCCCCTAACAGAAACACCGGGGAGCTGTTTTTT; CDR3aa: CASSLAPNRNTGELFF
abundance: NA; d_gene: TRBD1; v_gene: TRBV6-4; j_gene: TRBJ2-1; CDR3nt: TGTGCCAGCAGTGAGGAGGGGACAGGGTACAATGAGCAGTTCTTC; CDR3aa: CASSEEGTGYNEQFF
abundance: NA; d_gene: NA; v_gene: TRBV10-3; j_gene: TRBJ1-1; CDR3nt: TGTGCCATTAGACACGGACATGACACTGAAGCTTTCTTT; CDR3aa: CAIRHGHDTEAFF
abundance: NA; d_gene: NA; v_gene: TRBV19; j_gene: TRBJ1-1; CDR3nt: TGTGCCAGTAGTATGGAAGGGAAGAACACTGAAGCTTTCTTT; CDR3aa: CASSMEGKNTEAFF
abundance: NA; d_gene: TRBD2; v_gene: TRBV15; j_gene: TRBJ2-1; CDR3nt: TGTGCCACCAGCAGGACCAGCGGGAGGGAGAAATACAATGAGCAGTTCTTC; CDR3aa: CATSRTSGREKYNEQFF
abundance: NA; d_gene: TRBD1; v_gene: TRBV5-1; j_gene: TRBJ1-1; CDR3nt: TGCGCCAGCAGCTTTAAGACCCAGGGGGACACTGAAGCTTTCTTT; CDR3aa: CASSFKTQGDTEAFF
abundance: once; d_gene: TRBD1; v_gene: TRBV15; j_gene: TRBJ2-2; CDR3nt: TGTGCCACCAGCACAAGGCGACAGGGTTTCTCCGGGGAGCTGTTTTTT; CDR3aa: CATSTRRQGFSGELFF
abundance: NA; d_gene: NA; v_gene: TRBV27; j_gene: TRBJ2-2; CDR3nt: TGTGCCAGCAGTCTTATCCAGGGATCCGGGGAGCTGTTTTTT; CDR3aa: CASSLIQGSGELFF
abundance: NA; d_gene: NA; v_gene: TRBV2; j_gene: TRBJ1-1; CDR3nt: TGTGCCAGCAGTGTAACAGGGAGATGGAACACTGAAGCTTTCTTT; CDR3aa: CASSVTGRWNTEAFF
abundance: NA; d_gene: NA; v_gene: TRBV5-1; j_gene: TRBJ1-1; CDR3nt: TGCGCCAGCAGCATGGAGGGCCGGGGTGTCACTGAAGCTTTCTTT; CDR3aa: CASSMEGRGVTEAFF
abundance: NA; d_gene: TRBD1; v_gene: TRBV5-1; j_gene: TRBJ1-1; CDR3nt: TGCGCCAGCAGCTTGACAGGGGCGGGGGACACTGAAGCTTTCTTT; CDR3aa: CASSLTGAGDTEAFF
abundance: NA; d_gene: TRBD2; v_gene: TRBV5-1; j_gene: TRBJ2-3; CDR3nt: TGCGCCAGCAGCGCCGGACTAGCGGATACCACAGATACGCAGTATTTT; CDR3aa: CASSAGLADTTDTQYF
abundance: NA; d_gene: TRBD2; v_gene: TRBV6-5; j_gene: TRBJ2-1; CDR3nt: TGTGCCAGCAGGACTAGCGTAACAGGGGAGCAGTTCTTC; CDR3aa: CASRTSVTGEQFF
abundance: NA; d_gene: NA; v_gene: TRBV29-1; j_gene: TRBJ1-4; CDR3nt: TGCAGCGTTGAAGATCCATCGGTCGAAAAACTGTTTTTT; CDR3aa: CSVEDPSVEKLFF
abundance: NA; d_gene: NA; v_gene: TRBV19; j_gene: TRBJ1-3; CDR3nt: TGTGCCAGTAGTTCAAAGACGGAGGAGGGAAACACCATATATTTT; CDR3aa: CASSSKTEEGNTIYF
abundance: NA; d_gene: TRBD2; v_gene: TRBV27; j_gene: TRBJ2-1; CDR3nt: TGTGCCAGCAGCACCAGGGGACTAGCGGGAGGGAAATACAATGAGCAGTTCTTC; CDR3aa: CASSTRGLAGGKYNEQFF
abundance: NA; d_gene: NA; v_gene: TRBV27; j_gene: TRBJ2-1; CDR3nt: TGTGCCAGCAGTGCAATCATGCCGAGCTCCTACAATGAGCAGTTCTTC; CDR3aa: CASSAIMPSSYNEQFF
abundance: NA; d_gene: NA; v_gene: TRBV9; j_gene: TRBJ1-1; CDR3nt: TGTGCCAGCAGCACCCATACAGGGAACACTGAAGCTTTCTTT; CDR3aa: CASSTHTGNTEAFF
abundance: NA; d_gene: NA; v_gene: TRBV6-5; j_gene: TRBJ2-6; CDR3nt: TGTGCCAGCAGTATTTCTGGGGCCAACGTCCTGACTTTC; CDR3aa: CASSISGANVLTF
abundance: NA; d_gene: NA; v_gene: TRBV4-2; j_gene: TRBJ1-5; CDR3nt: TGTGCCAGCAGCCAAGGGGAGGGTCAGCCCCAGCATTTT; CDR3aa: CASSQGEGQPQHF
abundance: NA; d_gene: TRBD1; v_gene: TRBV5-8; j_gene: TRBJ1-6; CDR3nt: TGTGCCAGGGCCGGCAGGGGGATTTCACCCCTCCACTTT; CDR3aa: CARAGRGISPLHF
abundance: NA; d_gene: NA; v_gene: TRBV7-8; j_gene: TRBJ2-4; CDR3nt: TGTGCCAGCAGCTTTGGACGGTTACTAGCCAAAAACATTCAGTACTTC; CDR3aa: CASSFGRLLAKNIQYF
abundance: NA; d_gene: TRBD1; v_gene: TRBV7-9; j_gene: TRBJ2-7; CDR3nt: TGTGCCAGCAGCCCCGCCGGGACAGCCTACGAGCAGTACTTC; CDR3aa: CASSPAGTAYEQYF
abundance: NA; d_gene: NA; v_gene: TRBV18; j_gene: TRBJ1-5; CDR3nt: TGTGCCAGCTCACCAAACCCACAGGGCGGCAATCAGCCCCAGCATTTT; CDR3aa: CASSPNPQGGNQPQHF